The 13 T cell receptor beta chains below come from one sample, sequenced in a study of long-term antiretroviral therapy in people with HIV. Survey level was the resolution at which the v3.0 immunoSEQ assay ran. Using immunoSEQ multiplex PCR, the repertoire was profiled, and TCRdb retains in-frame clones only, with some absent. The sample carries thousands of clones, 88% recorded once. The sequencing used unsorted PBMCs, collected 1.3 years after starting antiretroviral therapy. These receptors all stem from a woman aged 45-59 years with HIV.

This rearrangement joins TRBV19 to TRBJ2-7; possibly TRBD1 for D (6 bases). Per the germline V gene, CDR1 is LNHDA and CDR2 is SQIVND (reference sequence). This CDR3 has 15 residues. Trimming removed 5 bases at V and 3 bases at J, with 17 bases between. The CDR3 nucleotides read TGTGCCAGTAGTCTCCAGGGGTCCTACCTCTACGAGCAGTACTTC. It yields the protein CASSLQGSYLYEQYF. The full variable domain, rest sourced from reference TRBV19 and TRBJ2-7, is DGGITQSPKYLFRKEGQNVTLSCEQNLNHDAMYWYRQDPGQGLRLIYYSQIVNDFQKGDIAEGYSVSREKKESFPLTVTSAQKNPTAFYLCASSLQGSYLYEQYFGPGTRLTVT.

The chain is built from TRBV6-1 and TRBJ1-2; 8 bases align to TRBD1. This CDR3 comprises 15 residues. V shed 4 bases and J 5 bases; nucleotides not matched to a gene: 9. Germline V gives CDR1 MNHNS, CDR2 SASEGT. The CDR3 loop is CASSGVFRQGYGYTF. The CDR3 DNA reads TGTGCCAGCAGTGGAGTTTTCCGACAGGGGTATGGCTACACCTTC.

The CDR3 nucleotides are TGTGCCAGCAGCTTAAACGGAGGCTACGAGCAGTACTTC. It codes for CASSLNGGYEQYF. The chain joins TRBV7-3 to TRBJ2-7; D possibly corresponds to TRBD2 (5 bases). The CDR3 length is 13 residues. CDR1 SGHTA and CDR2 FQGTGA come from the germline V gene. With 1 base removed from V and 3 bases from J, the gap between germline ends came to 7 bases.

The gene calls are TRBV5-1 and TRBJ2-7; D gene uncertain. This CDR3 is built from 14 residues. Trimming took off 2 bases at V and 2 bases at J, with 11 bases between the two ends. Germline lookup yields CDR1 SGHRS and CDR2 YFSETQ. CDR3 loop: CASSLGTPTYEQYF. CDR3 sequence (DNA): TGCGCCAGCAGCTTAGGCACTCCGACCTACGAGCAGTACTTC.

The gene calls are TRBV14 and TRBJ2-7, with 7 bases aligning to TRBD2. This CDR3 region has 18 residues. J was trimmed by 3 bases and V by 0 bases; bases with no gene match: 14. Germline V CDR1 and CDR2: SGHDN, FVKESK. The CDR3: CASSQEEQVRGGDYEQYV. In DNA form, the CDR3 reads TGTGCCAGCAGCCAAGAAGAGCAAGTGAGGGGAGGGGACTACGAGCAGTACGTC.

This clone was found a few times. This sequence joins TRBV28 and TRBJ1-2, with 8 bases matching TRBD1. Unmatched junction bases numbered 8, after V lost 3 bases and J lost 8 bases. Germline-derived CDR1 and CDR2 are MDHEN and SYDVKM. The CDR3 extends over 14 amino acids. The CDR3 coding sequence is TGTGCCAGCAGTTTTCAGGGGGCGGCTACGGGCTACACCTTC. Amino acids: CASSFQGAATGYTF.

This clone occurred a few times. The chain recombines TRBV6-4 with TRBJ2-2; no clear D gene. This CDR3 spans 14 amino acids. Trimming took off 3 bases at V and 5 bases at J, with 10 bases between the two ends. Germline V gene sequence: CDR1 MRHNA, CDR2 SNTAGT. DNA for the CDR3: TGTGCCAGCAGTGAAGGCAGTCAAACCGGGGAGCTGTTTTTT. Its protein product is CASSEGSQTGELFF.

The J gene is TRBJ2-3, the V gene TRBV19; D call uncertain. Trimming took 4 bases from V and 0 from J, leaving 11 bases between them. Germline values: CDR1 LNHDA, CDR2 SQIVND (reference sequence). This CDR3 is 15 amino acids long. The CDR3 DNA reads TGTGCCAGTAGTACAACATCTACTAGCACAGATACGCAGTATTTT. This codes for CASSTTSTSTDTQYF.

V usage is TRBV4-1 and J usage is TRBJ2-7, with D unclear. The V and J ends lost 5 bases and 3 bases respectively, with 11 bases between them. This CDR3 is 13 amino acids long. The germline gives CDR1 MGHRA, CDR2 YSYEKL. The DNA of the CDR3 is TGCGCCAGCAGCGATAGATCAAGCTACGAGCAGTACTTC. Amino acid sequence: CASSDRSSYEQYF.

The chain carries TRBV9 and TRBJ2-2; a weak D match, TRBD2 (6 bases). Trimming took off 5 bases at V and 6 bases at J, with 14 bases between the two ends. CDR1 and CDR2 from the germline V gene are SGDLS and YYNGEE. CDR3 size: 14 residues. The CDR3 DNA sequence: TGTGCCAGCAGGCTGGCGGGGCAGGCCGGGGAGCTGTTTTTT. Translation: CASRLAGQAGELFF.

This rearrangement joins TRBV19 to TRBJ2-3; D is ambiguous. CDR3 length: 14 amino acids. The V gene's germline CDR1 is LNHDA and CDR2 SQIVND (reference sequence). The V and J ends lost 1 base and 6 bases respectively, with 11 bases between them. This CDR3 reads CASSIGQLLDTQYF. DNA for the CDR3: TGTGCCAGTAGTATAGGACAACTGTTGGATACGCAGTATTTT.

The CDR3 protein is CASSLKTGGAGKTQYF. CDR3 DNA: TGTGCCAGCAGCTTAAAGACAGGGGGCGCGGGAAAGACCCAGTACTTC. This chain uses TRBV7-8 with TRBJ2-5; TRBD1 matches at 10 bases. This CDR3 has 16 amino acids. Trimming took 2 bases from V and 6 from J; bases not matched to a gene: 9. Germline CDR1 reads SGHVS; CDR2 reads FQNEAQ.

This sequence joins TRBV5-1 and TRBJ1-5; D is unclear. This CDR3 is 17 amino acids long. CDR1 is SGHRS, CDR2 YFSETQ, per germline. V lost 2 bases to trimming and J lost 2 bases, with 17 bases between them. CDR3 in amino acids: CASSLEPQSRGNQPQHF. The CDR3 nucleotides read TGCGCCAGCAGCTTAGAACCTCAGAGCCGGGGCAATCAGCCCCAGCATTTT.